This is a list of T cell receptor beta chains from one sample in a study of blood T cell repertoires in COVID-19. Produced via immunoSEQ multiplex PCR; TCRdb's table is partial and in-frame only. The sample consists of hundreds of thousands of clones, approximately 90% of them appearing once. Sequencing was carried out using peripheral blood. The receptors here all came from a man younger than 35 with COVID-19, enrolled during active disease. The CDR3 runs from the conserved cysteine through the conserved F or W. Each record gives: J gene, D gene, clone size, V gene, CDR3 length, CDR3 DNA, CDR3 protein. D genes are given only for firm matches. Only part of the rows carry a size: once, few, many, or a class if the clone is expanded.

TRBJ2-7 - - TRBV13 16 TGTGCCAGCAGCTTAGGCGGAGGTCGGAAACCCCAAGGGCAGTACTTC CASSLGGGRKPQGQYF
TRBJ1-2 - once TRBV12-3/TRBV12-4 13 TGTGCCAGCAGTTTTACGGGGAACTATGGCTACACCTTC CASSFTGNYGYTF
TRBJ2-3 - - TRBV19 15 TGTGCCAGTAGTAACCAGCAGGGAAGCACAGATACGCAGTATTTT CASSNQQGSTDTQYF
TRBJ2-3 TRBD2 few TRBV4-1 18 TGCGCCAGCAGCCAATCCCGGATGGTAGCGGGGGTCACAGATACGCAGTATTTT CASSQSRMVAGVTDTQYF
TRBJ2-7 - - TRBV4-1 15 TGCGCCAGCAGCCAAGGACACAGTCTGGTCTACGAGCAGTACTTC CASSQGHSLVYEQYF
TRBJ1-1 - - TRBV19 13 TGTGCCAGTAGTATAGGTCAGAACACTGAAGCTTTCTTT CASSIGQNTEAFF
TRBJ2-2 - - TRBV18 19 TGTGCCAGCTCACCGTGGAGAGGAGCGACAGGCGCGAACACCGGGGAGCTGTTTTTT CASSPWRGATGANTGELFF
TRBJ2-7 - - TRBV6-1 15 TGTGCCAGCAGTGACCCGACAGGAGGCACCTACGAGCAGTACTTC CASSDPTGGTYEQYF
TRBJ2-2 - - TRBV11-2 14 TGTGCCAGCAGCTTAGGCGTCAACACCGGGGAGCTGTTTTTT CASSLGVNTGELFF
TRBJ2-7 TRBD2 - TRBV7-2 14 TGTGCCAGCAGTTCGGGACTAGCGGGATTGCAGCAGTACTTC CASSSGLAGLQQYF
TRBJ2-3 - - TRBV5-5 14 TGTGCCAGCAGCCCCCCTCCCCCAGGGGATACGCAGTATTTT CASSPPPPGDTQYF
TRBJ1-5 - - TRBV5-5 14 TGTGCCAGCAGCTTGGGTCTCGGCGGGCAGCCCCAGCATTTT CASSLGLGGQPQHF
TRBJ1-6 - - TRBV14 13 TGTGCCAGCAGCCAACTTCCCGATTCACCCCTCCACTTT CASSQLPDSPLHF
TRBJ1-1 TRBD1 - TRBV19 15 TGTGCCAGTAGTACAGTAATACAGGGGTTAGGAGAAGCTTTCTTT CASSTVIQGLGEAFF
TRBJ2-1 - - TRBV29-1 15 TGCAGCGTTGATGGTCAGGGGAGTCCTTACAATGAGCAGTTCTTC CSVDGQGSPYNEQFF
TRBJ1-5 - - TRBV24-1 14 TGTGCCACCAGTTCTTTATCGGGGGATCAGCCCCAGCATTTT CATSSLSGDQPQHF
TRBJ2-3 TRBD2 - TRBV3-1/TRBV3-2 19 TGTGCCAGCAGCCGGGTCAGCGGGACTAGCGGGAGGCGGGCGGATACGCAGTATTTT CASSRVSGTSGRRADTQYF
TRBJ2-7 TRBD2 - TRBV6-5 15 TGTGCCAGCAGTTGGGTTAGCGGGAGATCCTACGAGCAGTACTTC CASSWVSGRSYEQYF
TRBJ1-6 - - TRBV18 16 TGTGCCAGCTCACCAACACGGAGCTCCTATAATTCACCCCTCCACTTT CASSPTRSSYNSPLHF